The 24 T cell receptor beta chains listed next were all sequenced from one sample in a study of CD8+ T cells in alopecia areata. RNA extraction and reverse transcription yielded cDNA as sequencing template. Using immunoSEQ multiplex PCR, the repertoire was profiled, and TCRdb retains in-frame clones only, with some absent. Found here are about 150,000 clones, less than 65% of them singletons; the top ten hold roughly a fifth. This specimen consisted of CD8+ T cells sorted from blood, obtained at week 0. Receptors originate from a human donor with alopecia areata.

CDR3 bases: TGTGCCTGGAGTTCCGGTACGGTGAACACTGAAGCTTTCTTT. Translated, it gives CAWSSGTVNTEAFF. The V gene is TRBV30, the J gene TRBJ1-1; unclear D gene. Trimming stripped 2 bases from V and 0 bases from J, with 10 bases between. CDR1 and CDR2 (germline): GTSNPN, SVGIG (reference sequence). This CDR3 has 14 residues. The full variable domain, its missing parts supplied by reference TRBV30 and TRBJ1-1, is SQTIHQWPATLVQPVGSPLSLECTVEGTSNPNLYWYRQAAGRGLQLLFYSVGIGQISSEVPQNLSASRPQDRQFILSSKKLLLSDSGFYLCAWSSGTVNTEAFFGQGTRLTVV.

This clone was seen a handful of times. The J gene is TRBJ1-2, the V gene TRBV29-1; the match to TRBD1 covers 7 bases. V lost 3 bases and J lost 3; bases outside the gene matches: 1. Germline V CDR1 and CDR2: SQVTM, ANQGSEA. CDR3 length: 12 residues. The CDR3 nucleotides are TGCAGCGTTGAGGGACAGTACTATGGCTACACCTTC. It yields the protein CSVEGQYYGYTF.

This clone turned up a few times. The rearrangement uses TRBV27 and TRBJ2-7; D is perhaps TRBD1 or TRBD2 (5 bases each). CDR1 and CDR2 from the germline V gene are MNHEY and SMNVEV (reference sequence). V lost 6 bases and J lost 5, with 23 bases in between. CDR3 length: 16 residues. DNA of the CDR3: TGTGCCAGCAGCCCCTCTTGGGGAGAGGGGTTTAACGAGCAGTACTTC. Protein product: CASSPSWGEGFNEQYF.

Only a few counts were recorded for this clone. V and J are TRBV10-2 and TRBJ1-4; no clear D gene. The CDR3 totals 12 residues. Looked up from germline, CDR1 is WSHSY and CDR2 is SAAADI. V lost 3 bases, J lost 7 bases, and 6 bases lay in between. CDR3 sequence reads: CASSDLGEKLFF. CDR3 coding DNA: TGCGCCAGCAGTGATTTGGGTGAAAAACTGTTTTTT.

This clone was observed a few times. The V gene is TRBV6-6, the J gene TRBJ1-4, with a possible D match to TRBD1 (6 bases). Trimming left V 5 bases short and J 8 bases short, with 12 bases between. This CDR3 region has 13 residues. Germline CDR1 reads MNHNY; CDR2 reads SVGAGI (reference sequence). The CDR3 is CASSVTTGEKLFF. CDR3 DNA sequence: TGTGCCAGCAGTGTAACCACAGGGGAAAAACTGTTTTTT.

This clone appeared a few times. This chain joins TRBV19 and TRBJ2-7; D might be TRBD1 or TRBD2, each matching 5 bases. Germline V gene data show CDR1 as LNHDA and CDR2 as SQIVND (reference sequence). Trimming left V 6 bases short and J 0 bases short, with 9 bases between. This CDR3 has 13 amino acids. CDR3 coding DNA: TGTGCCAGTAGCTGGGACGACTCCTACGAGCAGTACTTC. Protein: CASSWDDSYEQYF.

This chain connects TRBV30 to TRBJ2-7; TRBD1 matches 10 bases. This CDR3 has 13 residues. The ends lost 2 bases at V and 7 bases at J; junction bases unmatched: 5. CDR1 is GTSNPN, CDR2 SVGIG, per germline (reference sequence). The CDR3 spells CAWSLGTGDEQYF. CDR3 bases: TGTGCCTGGAGTCTGGGGACAGGGGATGAGCAGTACTTC.

The genes are TRBV6-1 and TRBJ1-1; D is ambiguous. Germline assignment: CDR1 MNHNS and CDR2 SASEGT. The CDR3 consists of 13 residues. Trimming took off 0 bases at V and 9 bases at J, with 11 bases between the two ends. The CDR3 protein is CASSEAGPIQAFF. CDR3 bases: TGTGCCAGCAGTGAAGCTGGACCGATTCAAGCTTTCTTT.

V usage is TRBV28 and J usage is TRBJ2-7; 7 bases are a match to TRBD2. V was pared by 6 bases and J by 4 bases, with 9 bases of the junction left unmatched. CDR3 size: 14 residues. Per germline, CDR1 MDHEN and CDR2 SYDVKM. The CDR3 coding sequence is TGTGCCAGCAGCCCCCTGGGAGGGGAATACGAGCAGTACTTC. Translated, it gives CASSPLGGEYEQYF.

V usage is TRBV15 and J usage is TRBJ1-2, with TRBD1 matching over 7 bases. The germline V gene encodes CDR1 LNHNV and CDR2 YYDKDF (reference sequence). The V gene end was trimmed by 0 bases and the J gene end by 6 bases; junction bases not matched to a gene: 13. The CDR3 spans 17 residues. The CDR3 loop is CATSRDIARQGLHGYTF. The CDR3 DNA reads as TGTGCCACCAGCAGAGATATCGCCAGACAGGGACTGCATGGCTACACCTTC.

Written as DNA, the CDR3 is TGTGCCAGCAGTGAATATCGGTCCCCTGAAGCTTTCTTT. It yields the protein CASSEYRSPEAFF. The chain carries TRBV25-1 and TRBJ1-1; D is undetermined. CDR3 length equals 13 residues. V gave up 0 bases and J gave up 6 bases, with 8 bases separating them. Per germline, CDR1 MGHDK and CDR2 SYGVNS.

This clone was seen once. The chain links TRBV4-3 to TRBJ2-7; D is uncertain. This CDR3 is built from 15 residues. From germline, CDR1 is LGHNA and CDR2 YSLEER. Trimming left V 1 base short and J 1 base short, with 11 bases between. The CDR3 bases are TGCGCCAGCAGCCAAGCCCGCCTGGGGTCCTACGAGCAGTACTTC. It codes for CASSQARLGSYEQYF.

The chain recombines TRBV2 with TRBJ2-7; D may be TRBD2 (6 bases). With 7 bases removed from V and 4 bases from J, the gap between germline ends came to 20 bases. This CDR3 spans 15 amino acids. CDR1 is SNHLY, CDR2 FYNNEI, per germline. CDR3 DNA sequence: TGTGCCAGCACGGAATCAGCCTACGGGGGATACGAGCAGTACTTC. This codes for CASTESAYGGYEQYF.

This clone has only one observation. The V call is TRBV4-3, the J call TRBJ2-7; either TRBD1 or TRBD2 may fit D (5 bases each). Trimming removed 1 base at V and 2 bases at J, with 9 bases between. There are 14 residues in the CDR3. The germline CDR1 and CDR2 sequences are LGHNA and YSLEER. The chain's CDR3 is CASSQGGTPYEQYF. In DNA form, the CDR3 reads TGCGCCAGCAGCCAAGGGGGGACCCCCTACGAGCAGTACTTC.

The rearrangement joins TRBV29-1 to TRBJ1-2; D remains unclear. V was clipped by 4 bases and J by 10 bases, with 4 bases between them. CDR1 and CDR2 from the germline V gene are SQVTM and ANQGSEA. This CDR3 is 8 amino acids long. The CDR3 region is CSVADYTF. In DNA form, the CDR3 reads TGCAGCGTTGCGGACTACACCTTC.

At least ten counts were recorded for this clone. V is TRBV13 and J is TRBJ1-1; D is possibly TRBD1 (5 bases). The CDR3 contains 13 residues. The ends were cut back, 7 bases at V and 6 bases at J, with 15 bases in the middle. From germline, CDR1 is PRHDT and CDR2 FYEKMQ (reference sequence). The CDR3: CASMGAGRAEAFF. The CDR3 DNA is TGTGCCAGCATGGGAGCAGGGAGGGCTGAAGCTTTCTTT.

In this sample, this clone turned up a few times. The chain combines TRBV29-1 with TRBJ1-1; the D is unclear. This CDR3 has 10 residues. Germline V lookup: CDR1 SQVTM, CDR2 ANQGSEA. V was clipped by 4 bases and J by 11 bases, with 11 bases between them. CDR3 protein: CSVGGLVAFF. Written as DNA, the CDR3 is TGCAGCGTTGGCGGTCTGGTGGCTTTCTTT. Supplemented by reference TRBV29-1 and TRBJ1-1, the full variable domain reads SAVISQKPSRDICQRGTSLTIQCQVDSQVTMMFWYRQQPGQSLTLIATANQGSEATYESGFVIDKFPISRPNLTFSTLTVSNMSPEDSSIYLCSVGGLVAFFGQGTRLTVV.

The V and J genes are TRBV13 and TRBJ2-1; 8 positions match TRBD1. Germline CDR1 is PRHDT and CDR2 is FYEKMQ (reference sequence). The CDR3 spans 15 residues. Trimming took 4 bases from V and 9 from J; bases not matched to a gene: 11. The CDR3 reads CASSSMTGDSGEQFF. Here the CDR3 DNA reads TGTGCCAGCAGCTCGATGACAGGGGATTCGGGTGAGCAGTTCTTC.

This clone has a handful of counts. The rearrangement links TRBV4-1 to TRBJ2-7; 11 positions agree with TRBD2. This CDR3 comprises 14 residues. Trimming removed 4 bases from V and 3 bases from J; junction bases left unmatched: 2. Germline V gene data show CDR1 as MGHRA and CDR2 as YSYEKL. Here the CDR3 reads CASSPSGGIYEQYF. The CDR3 DNA reads as TGCGCCAGCAGCCCTAGCGGGGGGATCTACGAGCAGTACTTC.

This clone has just a few counts. One end of the junction does not line up with germline, which may come from a read error. The chain joins TRBV7-3 to TRBJ1-2, with a possible D match to TRBD1 (5 bases). The CDR3 runs to 14 residues. CDR1 is SGHTA, CDR2 FQGTGA, per germline. CDR3 DNA sequence: TGCGCCAGCAGCCAAGGCAAGGGGTACTATGGCTACACCTTC. Its protein is CASSQGKGYYGYTF.

The chain is built from TRBV7-8 and TRBJ1-5, with D possibly being TRBD1 (6 bases). V was clipped by 5 bases and J by 4 bases, with 18 bases between them. From germline, CDR1 is SGHVS and CDR2 FQNEAQ. The CDR3 extends over 16 amino acids. CDR3 in DNA: TGTGCCAGCAGCGAGACAGGAGACGAGACGAATCAGCCCCAGCATTTT. As protein: CASSETGDETNQPQHF.

The J gene is TRBJ2-5, the V gene TRBV30, with TRBD1 matching over 8 bases. The DNA end lines up better with TRBJ2-7; the J call may be wrong. Per the germline V gene, CDR1 is GTSNPN and CDR2 is SVGIG (reference sequence). The CDR3 covers 14 residues. The CDR3 DNA follows: TGTGCCTGGAGTCGGACAGGGAGGTATTACGAGCAGTACTTC. Encoded protein: CAWSRTGRYYEQYF.

This sequence joins TRBV11-2 and TRBJ2-6; possibly TRBD1 for D (5 bases). Germline V gene lookup returns CDR1 SGHAT and CDR2 FQNNGV. The V end was cut by 1 base, the J end by 4 bases, with 11 bases between. The CDR3 is made up of 16 amino acids. In nucleotides, the CDR3 is TGTGCCAGCAGCTTAGGATCAGGGCTGGGGGCCAACGTCCTGACTTTC. It translates to CASSLGSGLGANVLTF.

This chain uses TRBV30 with TRBJ1-2, with D unresolved. From germline, CDR1 is GTSNPN and CDR2 SVGIG (reference sequence). Trimming took 3 bases from V and 5 from J, leaving 4 bases between them. This CDR3 is built from 10 residues. The CDR3 DNA follows: TGTGCCTGGAGAACTTATGGCTACACCTTC. Residues: CAWRTYGYTF. The full variable domain, in which reference TRBV30 and TRBJ1-2 provide the parts outside the CDR3, is SQTIHQWPATLVQPVGSPLSLECTVEGTSNPNLYWYRQAAGRGLQLLFYSVGIGQISSEVPQNLSASRPQDRQFILSSKKLLLSDSGFYLCAWRTYGYTFGSGTRLTVV.